This passage covers 8 T cell receptor beta chains from one sample sequenced in a study of blood T cells in healthy people across ages. Primers used in a second PCR of about 7 to 11 cycles were a sample-barcoded 5' primer and a J-beta primer mix. One entry per CDR3 protein, called by TCRdb with MiXCR from the 5' RACE reads. The table has over 950,000 distinct CDR3 sequences, just over 50% seen once; the top ten hold around 21%. What was sequenced was blood. The receptor set was obtained from a woman aged 60-75 years in good health.

This chain joins TRBV5-6 and TRBJ1-2; 12 nucleotides line up with TRBD1. Germline V gene sequence: CDR1 SGHDT, CDR2 YYEEEE. Germline trimming cut 3 bases from V and 5 bases from J; bases unmatched to any gene: 8. The CDR3 extends over 16 amino acids. CDR3 nucleotide sequence: TGTGCCAGCAGCTCCGGGACAGGGGGCGTAGTATATGGCTACACCTTC. As protein: CASSSGTGGVVYGYTF.

This clonotype appeared a few times. The V and J genes are TRBV5-1 and TRBJ1-4, with a weak D call TRBD1 (5 bases). This CDR3 spans 17 amino acids. The germline CDR1 and CDR2 sequences are SGHRS and YFSETQ. V was trimmed by 1 base and J by 0 bases, leaving 13 bases between them. CDR3 sequence: CASSLRTTTTTNEKLFF. The CDR3 DNA reads TGCGCCAGCAGCTTGAGGACAACGACTACAACTAATGAAAAACTGTTTTTT.

V gene TRBV29-1 combines with J gene TRBJ2-6; D not certain. Trimming cost V 5 bases and J 2 bases, with 7 bases left between them. The germline gives CDR1 SQVTM, CDR2 ANQGSEA. The CDR3 loop spans 13 amino acids. CDR3 protein: CSVPVAGANVLTF. The CDR3 region has the DNA TGCAGCGTTCCGGTGGCTGGGGCCAACGTCCTGACTTTC.

V is TRBV7-9 and J is TRBJ2-1; 7 positions match TRBD2. The CDR3 loop spans 18 amino acids. The V gene end was trimmed by 5 bases and the J gene end by 0 bases; junction bases not matched to a gene: 13. In germline, CDR1 is SEHNR, CDR2 FQNEAQ (reference sequence). CDR3 coding DNA: TGTGCCAGCAGCCCCCCAGCCGGGGGGACGATCTCCTACAATGAGCAGTTCTTC. This translates into CASSPPAGGTISYNEQFF.

The chain uses TRBV27 and TRBJ2-3; D might be TRBD2 (6 bases). Germline values: CDR1 MNHEY, CDR2 SMNVEV (reference sequence). This CDR3 region has 14 residues. Trimming took 8 bases from V and 4 from J, leaving 16 bases between them. CDR3 residues: CASGRDPVPDTQYF. The CDR3 bases are TGTGCCAGCGGGCGGGACCCCGTTCCAGATACGCAGTATTTT.

The genes are TRBV7-2 and TRBJ1-4; D is undetermined. Trimming stripped 5 bases from V and 4 bases from J, with 17 bases between. This CDR3 region has 16 residues. Germline lookup yields CDR1 SGHTA and CDR2 FQGNSA. In nucleotides, the CDR3 is TGTGCCAGCAGCCCGCCGGAGGGAGCTCTTAATGAAAAACTGTTTTTT. This sequence encodes CASSPPEGALNEKLFF.

The sample holds a few counts of this clonotype. The chain recombines TRBV7-8 with TRBJ2-6, with D perhaps assigned TRBD1 or TRBD2 (5 bases each). Between the trimmed V and J ends, which lost 5 bases and 3 bases, there was a span of 11 bases. Germline V gives CDR1 SGHVS, CDR2 FQNEAQ. The CDR3 is made up of 15 amino acids. The DNA of the CDR3 is TGTGCCAGCAGCCTCCGTGGGGGTGGGGCCAACGTCCTGACTTTC. Amino acids: CASSLRGGGANVLTF.

This clonotype was found once. The chain employs TRBV20-1 and TRBJ2-3; a weak D match, TRBD2 (5 bases). This CDR3 is built from 13 residues. V lost 4 bases to trimming and J lost 1 base, with 9 bases between them. Looked up from germline, CDR1 is DFQATT and CDR2 is SNEGSKA (reference sequence). CDR3 region: CSATSPGTDTQYF. The DNA for the CDR3 is TGCAGTGCTACTAGCCCGGGCACAGATACGCAGTATTTT.